A selection of T cell receptor beta chains follows, all from one sample in a study of post-analysis software for immune sequencing data. In TCRdb, the PCR reads were re-called with MiXCR into one record per CDR3 protein. The sample records about 540,000 distinct CDR3 sequences, 30% to 40% being singletons. The sample taken for sequencing was blood. All receptors come from a girl aged 2-17 years with multiple sclerosis. CDR3s leave out the opening cysteine and the closing phenylalanine or tryptophan.

TRBV7-3	ASSSSLSGTGELF
TRBV5-1	ASSLQAGQETQY
TRBV5-5	ASSRQGDQPQH
TRBV18	ASSPDGATNEKLF
TRBV2	ASRVTVNTEAF
TRBV12-3/TRBV12-4	ASSHIKARGEQY
TRBV6-1	ASSDGTSEAEAF
TRBV12-3/TRBV12-4	ASSPRLADYNEQF
TRBV20-1	SAISPASTDTQY
TRBV20-1	SARDRVGSWTQY
TRBV3-1	ASSQVVAVEPPVGTDTQY
TRBV29-1	SVAGGGLTSQETQY
TRBV27	ASSLVERGLIQETQY
TRBV2	ASTYEQY
TRBV27	ASSTPGQGFDEQF
TRBV20-1	SARNAGPSGGAGNEQF
TRBV5-1	ASGTGVGFVEQY
TRBV7-9	ASSLGGQGFGYT
TRBV21-1	ASIQRGAPRGWANVLT
TRBV11-2	ASGKGTARNYGYT
TRBV7-2	ASSLAWQGAQKNTEAF
TRBV5-1	ASSLDVRSNEKLF
TRBV5-1	ASSLVPQGGEKLF
TRBV3-1	ASSHPGTRRETQY
TRBV6-5	ASSSRDRGSYEQY
TRBV7-2	ASPYSETSGQGELF
TRBV24-1	ATSEGVGGYT
TRBV7-8	ASSLAAAAGTGYEQY
TRBV25-1	ASSDPISVLYNEQF
TRBV12-3/TRBV12-4	ASSLTASGGLSY
TRBV20-1	SARDSQVPGYSPLH
TRBV5-1	ASRLDSDYEQY
TRBV7-9	ASSSMPGAQY
TRBV6-2/TRBV6-3	ASSRRETQY
TRBV5-5	ASSFGVGVGEQY
TRBV11-2	ASRHTSGGTHNEQY
TRBV5-6	ASSWDRGSIEATNEKLF
TRBV28	VSSPQVMNTEAF
TRBV29-1	SARLRLAFNEQF
TRBV7-2	ASRWTGGTTDTQY
TRBV21-1	ASSKNRGSEWETQY